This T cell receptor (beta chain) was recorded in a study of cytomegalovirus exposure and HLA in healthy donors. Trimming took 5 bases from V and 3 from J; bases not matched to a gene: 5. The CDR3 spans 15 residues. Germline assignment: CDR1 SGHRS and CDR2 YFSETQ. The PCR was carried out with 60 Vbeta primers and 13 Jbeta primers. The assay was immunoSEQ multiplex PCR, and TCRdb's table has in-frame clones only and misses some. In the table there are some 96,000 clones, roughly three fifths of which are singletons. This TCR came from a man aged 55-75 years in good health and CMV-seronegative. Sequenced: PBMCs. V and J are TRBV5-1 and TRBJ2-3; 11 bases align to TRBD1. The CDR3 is CASRRGTGGTDTQYF. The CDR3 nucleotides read TGCGCCAGCAGACGCGGGACAGGGGGAACAGATACGCAGTATTTT.